Sequencing of this TCR beta chain was carried out in a study of vaccination and CD4 T cells after COVID-19. The overall study: Two of the convalescents were Hispanic, and the group consisted of six males and four females.

Treatment described: approximately 9-day PBMC culture with coronavirus spike peptide pools or control peptides (ViraFEST assay). Unexposed donor CD4+ T cells predated the COVID-19 pandemic, collected 2011-2018. Per well, a few million PBMCs were cultured in the presence of approximately 10 IU/ml IL-2 and about 9.6 ug/ml peptide pools. V lost 1 base and J lost 6, with 13 bases in between. CDR3 length: 15 amino acids. With respect to this clonotype: What it binds is not known.

The Oncomine TCR Beta short-read assay was applied to DNA of cultured CD4+ T cells. Genomic DNA extraction was carried out from cultured CD4+ T cells. TCRdb reprocessed the PCR reads with MiXCR, giving one entry per CDR3 protein. The sample has under 10,000 distinct CDR3 sequences; about 35% are singletons. The sample consisted of CD4+ T cells from blood, cultured in vitro. The receptor's source is a human donor in good health. The V call is TRBV12-3 or TRBV12-4, the J call TRBJ1-5; perhaps TRBD1 as D (5 bases). The DNA of the CDR3 is TGTGCCAGCAGTTTAGGGCAGGGCCTGATTCAGCCCCAGCATTTT. Translating it yields CASSLGQGLIQPQHF.